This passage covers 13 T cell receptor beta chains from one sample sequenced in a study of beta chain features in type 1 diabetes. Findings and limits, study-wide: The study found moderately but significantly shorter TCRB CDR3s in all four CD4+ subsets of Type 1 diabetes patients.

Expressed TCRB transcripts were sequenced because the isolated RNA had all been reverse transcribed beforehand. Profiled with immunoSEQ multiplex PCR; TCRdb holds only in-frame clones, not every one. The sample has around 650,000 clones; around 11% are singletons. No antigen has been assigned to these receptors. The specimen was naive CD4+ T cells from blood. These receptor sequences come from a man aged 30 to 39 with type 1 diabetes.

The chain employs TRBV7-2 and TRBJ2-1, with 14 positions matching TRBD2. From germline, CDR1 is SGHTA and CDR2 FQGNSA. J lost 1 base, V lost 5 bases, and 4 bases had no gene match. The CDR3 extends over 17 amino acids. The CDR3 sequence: CASSGLAGGASYNEQFF. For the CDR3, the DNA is TGTGCCAGCAGCGGACTAGCGGGGGGTGCGTCCTACAATGAGCAGTTCTTC.

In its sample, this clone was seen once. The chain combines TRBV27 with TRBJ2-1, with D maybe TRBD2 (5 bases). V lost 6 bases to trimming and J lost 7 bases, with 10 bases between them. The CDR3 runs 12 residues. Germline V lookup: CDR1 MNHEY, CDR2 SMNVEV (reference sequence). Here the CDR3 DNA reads TGTGCCAGCAGGCCCCCGGGGAATGAGCAGTTCTTC. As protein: CASRPPGNEQFF.

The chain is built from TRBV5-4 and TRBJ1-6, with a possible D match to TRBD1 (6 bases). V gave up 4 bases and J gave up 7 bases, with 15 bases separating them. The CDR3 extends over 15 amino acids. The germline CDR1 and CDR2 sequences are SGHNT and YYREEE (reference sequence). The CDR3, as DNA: TGTGCCAGCAGCACGGGTCCAGGGGAAAATTCACCCCTCCACTTT. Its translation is CASSTGPGENSPLHF. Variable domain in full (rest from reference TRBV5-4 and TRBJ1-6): ETGVTQSPTHLIKTRGQQVTLRCSSQSGHNTVSWYQQALGQGPQFIFQYYREEENGRGNFPPRFSGLQFPNYSSELNVNALELDDSALYLCASSTGPGENSPLHFGNGTRLTVT.

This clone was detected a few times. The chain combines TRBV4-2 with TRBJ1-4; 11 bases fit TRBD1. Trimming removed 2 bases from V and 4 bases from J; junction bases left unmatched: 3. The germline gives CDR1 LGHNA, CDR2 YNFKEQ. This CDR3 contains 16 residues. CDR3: CASSQLGTGGNEKLFF. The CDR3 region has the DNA TGTGCCAGCAGCCAACTTGGGACAGGGGGTAATGAAAAACTGTTTTTT.

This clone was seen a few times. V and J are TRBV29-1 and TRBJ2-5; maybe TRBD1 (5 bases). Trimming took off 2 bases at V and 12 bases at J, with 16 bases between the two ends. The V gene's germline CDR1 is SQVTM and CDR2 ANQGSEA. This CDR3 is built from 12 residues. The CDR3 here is CSVERGALIEYF. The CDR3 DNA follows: TGCAGCGTTGAAAGGGGTGCTTTGATTGAGTACTTC.

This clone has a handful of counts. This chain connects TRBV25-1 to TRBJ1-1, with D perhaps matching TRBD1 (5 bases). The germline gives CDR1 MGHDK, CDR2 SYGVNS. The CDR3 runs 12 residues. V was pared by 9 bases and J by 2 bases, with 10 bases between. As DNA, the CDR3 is TGTGCCAGTACGCGGGGCAACACTGAAGCTTTCTTT. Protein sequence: CASTRGNTEAFF. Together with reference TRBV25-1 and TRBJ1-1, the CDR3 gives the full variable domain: EADIYQTPRYLVIGTGKKITLECSQTMGHDKMYWYQQDPGMELHLIHYSYGVNSTEKGDLSSESTVSRIRTEHFPLTLESARPSHTSQYLCASTRGNTEAFFGQGTRLTVV.

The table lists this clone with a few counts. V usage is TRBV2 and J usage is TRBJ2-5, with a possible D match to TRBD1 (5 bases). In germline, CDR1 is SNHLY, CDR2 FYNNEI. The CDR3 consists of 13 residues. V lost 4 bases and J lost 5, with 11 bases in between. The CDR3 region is CASSGTRQETQYF. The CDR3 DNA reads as TGTGCCAGCAGTGGGACACGTCAGGAGACCCAGTACTTC.

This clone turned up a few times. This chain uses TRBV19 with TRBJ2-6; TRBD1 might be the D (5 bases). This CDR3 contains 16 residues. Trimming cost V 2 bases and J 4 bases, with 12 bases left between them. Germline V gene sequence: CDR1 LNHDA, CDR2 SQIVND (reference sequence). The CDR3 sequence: CASSIKAGSGANVLTF. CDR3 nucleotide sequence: TGTGCCAGTAGTATAAAGGCAGGGTCCGGGGCCAACGTCCTGACTTTC.

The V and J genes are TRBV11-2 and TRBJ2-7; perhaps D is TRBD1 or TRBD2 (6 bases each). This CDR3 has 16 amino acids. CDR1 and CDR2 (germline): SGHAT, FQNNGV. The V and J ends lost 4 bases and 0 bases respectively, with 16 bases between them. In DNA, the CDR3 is TGTGCCAGCAGCTCGCTCCGGGGGCTCTCCTCCTACGAGCAGTACTTC. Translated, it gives CASSSLRGLSSYEQYF.

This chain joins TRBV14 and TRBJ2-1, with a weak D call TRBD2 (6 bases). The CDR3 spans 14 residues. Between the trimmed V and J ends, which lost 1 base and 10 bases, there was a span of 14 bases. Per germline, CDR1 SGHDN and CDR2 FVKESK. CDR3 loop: CASSQVTKGGEQFF. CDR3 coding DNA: TGTGCCAGCAGCCAAGTGACCAAGGGAGGAGAGCAGTTCTTC.

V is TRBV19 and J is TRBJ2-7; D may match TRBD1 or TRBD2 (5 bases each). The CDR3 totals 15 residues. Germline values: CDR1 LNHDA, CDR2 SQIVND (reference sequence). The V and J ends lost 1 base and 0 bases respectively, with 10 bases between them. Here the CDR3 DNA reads TGTGCCAGTAGTATAGCGGCAGGGAGCTCCTACGAGCAGTACTTC. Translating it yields CASSIAAGSSYEQYF. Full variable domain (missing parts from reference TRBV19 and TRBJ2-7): DGGITQSPKYLFRKEGQNVTLSCEQNLNHDAMYWYRQDPGQGLRLIYYSQIVNDFQKGDIAEGYSVSREKKESFPLTVTSAQKNPTAFYLCASSIAAGSSYEQYFGPGTRLTVT.

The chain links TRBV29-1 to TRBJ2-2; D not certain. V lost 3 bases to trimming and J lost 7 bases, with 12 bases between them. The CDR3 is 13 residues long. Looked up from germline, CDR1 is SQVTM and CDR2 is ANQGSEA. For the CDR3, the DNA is TGCAGCGTTGAGACCTTACCGGGCGGGGAGCTGTTTTTT. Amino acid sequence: CSVETLPGGELFF.

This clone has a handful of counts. CDR3 sequence reads: CASSGTGFYEQYF. The CDR3 DNA reads as TGTGCCAGCAGTGGGACAGGGTTCTACGAGCAGTACTTC. The chain employs TRBV25-1 and TRBJ2-7; 8 bases align to TRBD1. CDR1 is MGHDK and CDR2 is SYGVNS in the germline V gene. After removal of 4 bases from V and 3 bases from J, the junction contained 2 bases not matched to a gene. The CDR3 length is 13 residues.